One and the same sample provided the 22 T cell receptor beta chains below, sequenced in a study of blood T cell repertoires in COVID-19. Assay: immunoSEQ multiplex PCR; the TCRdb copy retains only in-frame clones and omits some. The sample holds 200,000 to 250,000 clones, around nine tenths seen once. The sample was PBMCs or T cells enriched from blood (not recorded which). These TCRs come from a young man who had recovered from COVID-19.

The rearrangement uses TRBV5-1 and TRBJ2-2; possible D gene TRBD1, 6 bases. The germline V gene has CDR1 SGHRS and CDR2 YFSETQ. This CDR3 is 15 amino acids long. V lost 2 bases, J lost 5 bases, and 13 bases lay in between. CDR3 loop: CASSFAQGITGELFF. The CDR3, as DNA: TGCGCCAGCAGCTTTGCGCAGGGGATAACCGGGGAGCTGTTTTTT.

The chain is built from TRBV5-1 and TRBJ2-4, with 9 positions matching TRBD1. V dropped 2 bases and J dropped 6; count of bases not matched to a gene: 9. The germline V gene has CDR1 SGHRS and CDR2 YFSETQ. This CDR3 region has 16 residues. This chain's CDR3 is CASSLGTGSRGNIQYF. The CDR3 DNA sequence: TGCGCCAGCAGCTTAGGGACAGGGTCTCGCGGAAACATTCAGTACTTC.

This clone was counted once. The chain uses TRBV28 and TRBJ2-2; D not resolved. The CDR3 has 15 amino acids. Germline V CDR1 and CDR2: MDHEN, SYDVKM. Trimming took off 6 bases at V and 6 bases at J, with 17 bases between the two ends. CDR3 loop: CASSWRSSSSGELFF. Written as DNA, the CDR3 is TGTGCCAGCAGCTGGCGGTCATCATCTTCCGGGGAGCTGTTTTTT.

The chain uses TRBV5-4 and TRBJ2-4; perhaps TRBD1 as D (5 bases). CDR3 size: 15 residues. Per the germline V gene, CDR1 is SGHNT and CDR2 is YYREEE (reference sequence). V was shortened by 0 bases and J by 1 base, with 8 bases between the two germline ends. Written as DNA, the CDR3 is TGTGCCAGCAGCTTGGGGGGCACGGCCAAAAACATTCAGTACTTC. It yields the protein CASSLGGTAKNIQYF.

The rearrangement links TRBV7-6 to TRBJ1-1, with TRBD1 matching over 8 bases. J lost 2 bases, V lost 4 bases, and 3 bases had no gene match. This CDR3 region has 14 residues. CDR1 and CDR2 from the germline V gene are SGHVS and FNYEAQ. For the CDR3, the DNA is TGTGCCAGCAGCTCTGGACAGGGTAACACTGAAGCTTTCTTT. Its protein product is CASSSGQGNTEAFF.

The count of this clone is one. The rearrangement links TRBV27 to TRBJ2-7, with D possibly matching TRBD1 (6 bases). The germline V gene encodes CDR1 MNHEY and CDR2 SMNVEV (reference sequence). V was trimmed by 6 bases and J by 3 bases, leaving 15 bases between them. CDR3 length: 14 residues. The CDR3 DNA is TGTGCCAGCAGCTCCGGACAGACAGGCTACGAGCAGTACTTC. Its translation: CASSSGQTGYEQYF.

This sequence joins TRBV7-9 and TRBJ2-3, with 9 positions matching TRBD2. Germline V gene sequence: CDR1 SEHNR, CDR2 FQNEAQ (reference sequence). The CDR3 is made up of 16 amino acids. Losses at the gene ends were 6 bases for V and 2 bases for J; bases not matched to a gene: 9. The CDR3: CASRVSGLANTDTQYF. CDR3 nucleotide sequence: TGTGCCAGCAGAGTCTCGGGACTAGCCAACACAGATACGCAGTATTTT.

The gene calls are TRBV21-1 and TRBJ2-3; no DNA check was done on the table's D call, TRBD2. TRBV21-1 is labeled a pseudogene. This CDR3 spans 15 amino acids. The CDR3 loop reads CASSPKGASTDTQYF. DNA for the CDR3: TGTGCCAGTAGCCCTAAAGGAGCTAGCACAGATACGCAGTATTTT.

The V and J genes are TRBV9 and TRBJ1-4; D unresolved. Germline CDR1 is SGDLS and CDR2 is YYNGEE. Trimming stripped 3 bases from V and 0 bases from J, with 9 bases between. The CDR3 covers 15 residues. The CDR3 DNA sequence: TGTGCCAGCAGCGCCCGGGAGGCAACTAATGAAAAACTGTTTTTT. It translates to CASSAREATNEKLFF.

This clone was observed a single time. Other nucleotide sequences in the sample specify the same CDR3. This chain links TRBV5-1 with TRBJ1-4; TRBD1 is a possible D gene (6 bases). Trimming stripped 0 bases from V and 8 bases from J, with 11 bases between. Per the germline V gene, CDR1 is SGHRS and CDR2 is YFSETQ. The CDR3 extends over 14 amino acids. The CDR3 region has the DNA TGCGCCAGCAGCTTGGGGTTGACAGGAGAAAAACTGTTTTTT. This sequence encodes CASSLGLTGEKLFF. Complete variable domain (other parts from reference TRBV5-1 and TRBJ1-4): KAGVTQTPRYLIKTRGQQVTLSCSPISGHRSVSWYQQTPGQGLQFLFEYFSETQRNKGNFPGRFSGRQFSNSRSEMNVSTLELGDSALYLCASSLGLTGEKLFFGSGTQLSVL.

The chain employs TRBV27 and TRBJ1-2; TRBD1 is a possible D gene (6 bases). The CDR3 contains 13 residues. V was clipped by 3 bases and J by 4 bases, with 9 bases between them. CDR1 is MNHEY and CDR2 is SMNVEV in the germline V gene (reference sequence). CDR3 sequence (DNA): TGTGCCAGCAGTTTCAGGGGACCCTATGGCTACACCTTC. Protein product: CASSFRGPYGYTF.

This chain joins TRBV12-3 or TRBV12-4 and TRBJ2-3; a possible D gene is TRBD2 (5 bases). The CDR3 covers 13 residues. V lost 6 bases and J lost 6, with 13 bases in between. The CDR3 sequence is CASSSTEVDTQYF. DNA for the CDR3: TGTGCCAGCAGCTCAACGGAGGTCGATACGCAGTATTTT.

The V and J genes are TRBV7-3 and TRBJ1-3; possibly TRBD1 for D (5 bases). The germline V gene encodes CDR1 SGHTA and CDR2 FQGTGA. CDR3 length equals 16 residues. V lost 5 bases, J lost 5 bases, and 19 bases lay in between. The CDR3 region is CASSPLQDNARNTIYF. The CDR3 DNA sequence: TGTGCCAGCAGCCCTTTACAGGATAACGCGAGAAACACCATATATTTT.

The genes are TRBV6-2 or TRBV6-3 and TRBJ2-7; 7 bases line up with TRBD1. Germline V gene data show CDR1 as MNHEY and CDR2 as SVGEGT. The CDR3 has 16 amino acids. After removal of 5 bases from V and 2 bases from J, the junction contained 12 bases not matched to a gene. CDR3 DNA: TGTGCCAGCAGTGTTCCAGTCGGGACAGCCCCCTACGAGCAGTACTTC. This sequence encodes CASSVPVGTAPYEQYF.

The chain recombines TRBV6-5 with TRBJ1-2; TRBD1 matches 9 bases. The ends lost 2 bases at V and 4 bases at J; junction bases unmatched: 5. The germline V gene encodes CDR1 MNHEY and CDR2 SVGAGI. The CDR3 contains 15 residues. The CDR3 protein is CASSYTGTGSYGYTF. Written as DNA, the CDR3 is TGTGCCAGCAGTTACACTGGGACAGGGAGCTATGGCTACACCTTC.

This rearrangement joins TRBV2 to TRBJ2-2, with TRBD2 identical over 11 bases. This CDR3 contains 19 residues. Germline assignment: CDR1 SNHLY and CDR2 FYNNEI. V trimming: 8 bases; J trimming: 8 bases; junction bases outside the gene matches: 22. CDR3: CASRRSSGRGHQGTGELFF. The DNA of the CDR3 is TGTGCCAGCCGTCGGAGTAGCGGGAGGGGACACCAAGGGACTGGGGAGCTGTTTTTT.

The CDR3 here is CSVELDFRLREQYF. The CDR3 nucleotides read TGCAGCGTTGAACTGGATTTCAGGTTACGCGAGCAGTACTTC. The rearrangement uses TRBV29-1 and TRBJ2-7; D is undetermined. The CDR3 runs to 14 residues. Per germline, CDR1 SQVTM and CDR2 ANQGSEA. Trimming stripped 2 bases from V and 6 bases from J, with 17 bases between.

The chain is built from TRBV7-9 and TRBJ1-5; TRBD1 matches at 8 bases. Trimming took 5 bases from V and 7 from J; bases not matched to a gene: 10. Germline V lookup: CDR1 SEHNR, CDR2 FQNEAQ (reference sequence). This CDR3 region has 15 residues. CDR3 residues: CASSRATGADQPQHF. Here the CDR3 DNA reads TGTGCCAGCAGCAGGGCGACAGGGGCTGACCAGCCCCAGCATTTT.

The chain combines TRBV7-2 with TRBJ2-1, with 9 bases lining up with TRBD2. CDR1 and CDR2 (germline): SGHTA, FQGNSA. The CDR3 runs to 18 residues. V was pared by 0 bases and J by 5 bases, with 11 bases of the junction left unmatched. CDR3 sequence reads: CASSLAPGAGGPNNEQFF. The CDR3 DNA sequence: TGTGCCAGCAGCTTAGCCCCTGGAGCGGGGGGTCCCAACAATGAGCAGTTCTTC.

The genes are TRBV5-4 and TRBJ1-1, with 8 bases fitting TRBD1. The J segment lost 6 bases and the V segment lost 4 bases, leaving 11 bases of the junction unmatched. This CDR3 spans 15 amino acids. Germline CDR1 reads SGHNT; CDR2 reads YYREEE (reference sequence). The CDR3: CASSQSNDRGAEAFF. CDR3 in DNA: TGTGCCAGCAGCCAGAGTAACGACAGGGGCGCTGAAGCTTTCTTT.

The CDR3 DNA sequence: TGTGCCAGCAGTTTCGGCAGAGGGCCCCAGCATTTT. This codes for CASSFGRGPQHF. The chain recombines TRBV12-3 or TRBV12-4 with TRBJ1-5; D unresolved. Between the trimmed V and J ends, which lost 3 bases and 9 bases, there was a span of 9 bases. This CDR3 has 12 residues.

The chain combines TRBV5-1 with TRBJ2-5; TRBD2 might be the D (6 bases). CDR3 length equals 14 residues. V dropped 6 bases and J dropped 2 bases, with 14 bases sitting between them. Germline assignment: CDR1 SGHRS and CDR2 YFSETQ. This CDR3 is CASTRDPLQETQYF. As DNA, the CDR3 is TGCGCCAGCACGCGGGACCCACTTCAAGAGACCCAGTACTTC.